This TCR beta chain was recovered during a study of T cells after yellow fever vaccination. TCRdb passed the 5' RACE reads through MiXCR, listing each CDR3 protein once. Among 450,000 to 600,000 distinct CDR3 sequences listed, approximately 13% were seen once. A note on this clonotype: As yet, its antigen is unknown.

CDR1 and CDR2 from the germline V gene are DFQATT and SNEGSKA (reference sequence). V lost 5 bases and J lost 2, with 16 bases in between. This CDR3 spans 16 amino acids. The study, taken as a whole, reports: Among all clonotypes, a small share was observed in both CD4 and CD8 compartments.

The chain uses TRBV20-1 and TRBJ2-6; TRBD1 is a possible D gene (6 bases). This clonotype was obtained from a man aged 25-45 years who received the YFV17D yellow fever vaccine. Material: PBMCs, obtained on the day of the yellow fever booster vaccination. The CDR3, as DNA: TGCAGTGCTCCGGACAGCTCCCCTCCTGGGGCCAACGTCCTGACTTTC. This translates into CSAPDSSPPGANVLTF.